Listed here are 16 T cell receptor beta chains from one sample, sequenced in a study of OX40 agonist ivuxolimab in advanced cancers. Generated by immunoSEQ multiplex PCR, the TCRdb table keeps only in-frame clones and is missing some. This sample has tens of thousands of clones; around 90% occur once, and the top ten carry 29%. This specimen consisted of CD4+ or CD8+ T cells sorted from blood, obtained in a trial of the OX40 agonist ivuxolimab. These receptors originate from an adult with an advanced solid tumor such as melanoma, head and neck, liver or kidney cancer.

The rearrangement uses TRBV28 and TRBJ2-2; the D gene is possibly TRBD1 (5 bases). The CDR3 length is 11 residues. CDR1 is MDHEN, CDR2 SYDVKM, per germline. The V gene lost 8 bases and the J gene lost 5 bases, with 6 bases spanning the gap. The CDR3 protein is CASSGTGELFF. The CDR3, as DNA: TGTGCCAGCTCAGGGACCGGGGAGCTGTTTTTT.

The rearrangement uses TRBV5-1 and TRBJ2-1, with 9 bases lining up with TRBD2. Germline V gene lookup returns CDR1 SGHRS and CDR2 YFSETQ. The CDR3 loop spans 16 amino acids. V was pared by 0 bases and J by 4 bases, with 5 bases of the junction left unmatched. CDR3 protein: CASSLVSGGLYNEQFF. The CDR3 DNA sequence: TGCGCCAGCAGCTTGGTTAGCGGGGGATTATACAATGAGCAGTTCTTC.

The J gene is TRBJ2-2, the V gene TRBV5-4; 7 nucleotides line up with TRBD2. This CDR3 contains 16 residues. J was trimmed by 3 bases and V by 0 bases; bases with no gene match: 5. Germline-derived CDR1 and CDR2 are SGHNT and YYREEE (reference sequence). CDR3 sequence (DNA): TGTGCCAGCAGCTTGGGGGCGGGAGCTTACACCGGGGAGCTGTTTTTT. Translated, it gives CASSLGAGAYTGELFF.

The chain combines TRBV7-6 with TRBJ2-2; 7 bases line up with TRBD2. Trimming took 4 bases from V and 6 from J; bases not matched to a gene: 20. Germline CDR1 reads SGHVS; CDR2 reads FNYEAQ. This CDR3 comprises 19 residues. This CDR3 reads CASSSTAPGHPRGAGELFF. In DNA form, the CDR3 reads TGTGCCAGCAGCTCTACGGCTCCTGGGCACCCCCGGGGGGCCGGGGAGCTGTTTTTT.

This clone was detected only once. V and J are TRBV28 and TRBJ1-1; the D is unclear. The germline V gene encodes CDR1 MDHEN and CDR2 SYDVKM. Trimming removed 5 bases at V and 1 base at J, with 14 bases between. CDR3 length equals 15 residues. The CDR3 region has the DNA TGTGCCAGCAGTCCCTCCCGGCTCTCGAACACTGAAGCTTTCTTT. Translation gives CASSPSRLSNTEAFF.

The chain recombines TRBV10-2 with TRBJ2-2, with no clear D. The germline V gene encodes CDR1 WSHSY and CDR2 SAAADI. This CDR3 region has 16 residues. Between the trimmed V and J ends, which lost 4 bases and 0 bases, there was a span of 12 bases. In nucleotides, the CDR3 is TGCGCCAGCAGTGTTAAGGCCGGCACGAACACCGGGGAGCTGTTTTTT. This encodes CASSVKAGTNTGELFF.

The rearrangement uses TRBV29-1 and TRBJ2-7; D tentatively fits TRBD1 or TRBD2 (6 bases each). CDR3 length: 12 residues. The germline V gene has CDR1 SQVTM and CDR2 ANQGSEA. V shed 7 bases and J shed 5 bases, with 15 bases lying between them. Here the CDR3 DNA reads TGCAGCGCGGGGCTGGGGGGCGACGAGCAGTACTTC. Encoded protein: CSAGLGGDEQYF.

This clone was counted a single time. The chain carries TRBV7-9 and TRBJ1-3; D call uncertain. Germline V CDR1 and CDR2: SEHNR, FQNEAQ (reference sequence). The CDR3 sequence is 15 residues long. V lost 5 bases to trimming and J lost 2 bases, with 13 bases between them. The CDR3 here is CASSPTAGPGNTIYF. The CDR3 DNA reads TGTGCCAGCAGCCCGACCGCGGGTCCTGGAAACACCATATATTTT.

The chain employs TRBV7-9 and TRBJ2-2, with TRBD1 identical over 9 bases. The junction had 6 bases not matched to a gene; V was cut back by 5 bases and J by 2 bases. The V gene's germline CDR1 is SEHNR and CDR2 FQNEAQ (reference sequence). This CDR3 spans 16 amino acids. CDR3 DNA sequence: TGTGCCAGCAGCCCCCGGGACAGGGAAAACACCGGGGAGCTGTTTTTT. This gives the protein CASSPRDRENTGELFF.

This chain links TRBV13 with TRBJ2-2; D remains unclear. The V end was cut by 5 bases, the J end by 1 base, with 8 bases between. The germline gives CDR1 PRHDT, CDR2 FYEKMQ (reference sequence). The CDR3 runs to 14 residues. The CDR3 spells CASSNDMNTGELFF. CDR3 bases: TGTGCCAGCAGCAACGACATGAACACCGGGGAGCTGTTTTTT. Based on the CDR3 plus reference TRBV13 and TRBJ2-2, the full variable domain is AAGVIQSPRHLIKEKRETATLKCYPIPRHDTVYWYQQGPGQDPQFLISFYEKMQSDKGSIPDRFSAQQFSDYHSELNMSSLELGDSALYFCASSNDMNTGELFFGEGSRLTVL.

This clone was seen once. For the CDR3, the DNA is TGTGCCTGGAGTGTACAGGCGGGACTCCCTTTAGATACGCAGTATTTT. Translating it yields CAWSVQAGLPLDTQYF. The gene calls are TRBV30 and TRBJ2-3; possible D gene TRBD2, 6 bases. The CDR3 spans 16 residues. Germline assignment: CDR1 GTSNPN and CDR2 SVGIG (reference sequence). The germline V and J ends were trimmed by 0 bases and 5 bases, with 18 bases remaining between them. Variable domain in full (rest from reference TRBV30 and TRBJ2-3): SQTIHQWPATLVQPVGSPLSLECTVEGTSNPNLYWYRQAAGRGLQLLFYSVGIGQISSEVPQNLSASRPQDRQFILSSKKLLLSDSGFYLCAWSVQAGLPLDTQYFGPGTRLTVL.

J is TRBJ2-7 and V is TRBV27, with D perhaps matching TRBD1 or TRBD2 (6 bases each). The CDR3 runs 14 residues. Germline CDR1 MNHEY, CDR2 SMNVEV (reference sequence). The germline V and J ends were trimmed by 8 bases and 0 bases, with 14 bases remaining between them. This chain's CDR3 is CASRWGASSYEQYF. Written as DNA, the CDR3 is TGTGCCAGCCGGTGGGGGGCGAGCTCCTACGAGCAGTACTTC.

The CDR3 reads CASSLRGQGLTETQYF. The CDR3 region has the DNA TGTGCCAGCAGCTTACGGGGACAGGGTCTGACAGAGACCCAGTACTTC. The rearrangement joins TRBV7-9 to TRBJ2-5, with 9 nucleotides matching TRBD1. Germline CDR1 SEHNR, CDR2 FQNEAQ (reference sequence). V lost 2 bases and J lost 4; bases outside the gene matches: 8. CDR3 size: 16 residues.

This sequence joins TRBV12-5 and TRBJ2-5; 10 bases fit TRBD1. The CDR3 sequence is 14 residues long. Germline V gene lookup returns CDR1 LGHNT and CDR2 FRNRAP. Trimming at V came to 6 bases and at J to 3 bases, leaving 4 bases not matched to a gene. The CDR3 spells CASGPGQGKETQYF. The CDR3 DNA reads TGTGCTAGTGGGCCGGGACAGGGGAAAGAGACCCAGTACTTC.

This chain uses TRBV30 with TRBJ1-2; D perhaps matches TRBD1 (5 bases). V was shortened by 0 bases and J by 4 bases, with 9 bases between the two germline ends. Germline V CDR1 and CDR2: GTSNPN, SVGIG (reference sequence). This CDR3 comprises 13 residues. The CDR3 reads CAWSVGGAYGYTF. DNA for the CDR3: TGTGCCTGGAGTGTAGGAGGGGCCTATGGCTACACCTTC.

The chain combines TRBV5-1 with TRBJ2-5; TRBD1 aligns across 7 bases. The CDR3 has 13 amino acids. The trim removed 3 bases at V and 3 bases at J, leaving 2 bases unmatched. Germline CDR1 is SGHRS and CDR2 is YFSETQ. The CDR3 DNA follows: TGCGCCAGCAGCTGGGACAGAGAAGAGACCCAGTACTTC. Translated, it gives CASSWDREETQYF.